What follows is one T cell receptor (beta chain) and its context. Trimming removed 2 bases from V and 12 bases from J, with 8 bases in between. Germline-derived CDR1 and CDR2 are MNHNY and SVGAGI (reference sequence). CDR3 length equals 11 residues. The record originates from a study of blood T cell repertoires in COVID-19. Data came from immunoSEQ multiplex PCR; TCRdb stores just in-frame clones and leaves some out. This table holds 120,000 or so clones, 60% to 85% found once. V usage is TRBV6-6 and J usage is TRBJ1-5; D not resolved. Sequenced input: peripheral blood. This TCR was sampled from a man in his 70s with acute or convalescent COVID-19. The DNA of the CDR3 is TGTGCCAGCAGTTACCAGGATCTCCAGCATTTT. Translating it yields CASSYQDLQHF.